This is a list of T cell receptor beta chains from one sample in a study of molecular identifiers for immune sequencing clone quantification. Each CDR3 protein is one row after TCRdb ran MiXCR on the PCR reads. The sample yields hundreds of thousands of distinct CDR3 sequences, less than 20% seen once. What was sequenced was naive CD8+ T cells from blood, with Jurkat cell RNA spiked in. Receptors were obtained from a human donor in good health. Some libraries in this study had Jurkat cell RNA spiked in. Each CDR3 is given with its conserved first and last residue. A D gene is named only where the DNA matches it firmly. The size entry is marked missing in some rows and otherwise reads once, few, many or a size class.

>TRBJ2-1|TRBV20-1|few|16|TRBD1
CSAQDLGQGSNNEQFF
TGCAGTGCCCAAGACTTGGGACAGGGGTCGAACAATGAGCAGTTCTTC
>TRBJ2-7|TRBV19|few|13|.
CASSTRHLFEQYF
TGTGCCAGTAGTACCCGACACCTCTTCGAGCAGTACTTC
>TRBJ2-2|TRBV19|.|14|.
CASSIGSGTGELFF
TGTGCCAGTAGTATAGGGAGCGGGACCGGGGAGCTGTTTTTT
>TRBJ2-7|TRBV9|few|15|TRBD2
CASNVGGGKSYEQYF
TGTGCCAGCAACGTAGGCGGGGGGAAGTCCTACGAGCAGTACTTC
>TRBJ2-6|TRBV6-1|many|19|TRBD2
CASASPRAGTSSGANVLTF
TGTGCCAGCGCCAGCCCGCGGGCAGGGACTAGCTCTGGGGCCAACGTCCTGACTTTC
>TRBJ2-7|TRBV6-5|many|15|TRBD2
CASSDTGGSSYEQYF
TGTGCCAGCAGTGACACCGGGGGGAGCTCCTACGAGCAGTACTTC
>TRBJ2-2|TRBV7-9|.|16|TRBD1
CASSLAGTVSTGELFF
TGTGCCAGCAGCTTAGCCGGGACAGTTAGCACCGGGGAGCTGTTTTTT
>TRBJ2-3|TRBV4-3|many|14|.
CASSQDKTTDTQYF
TGCGCCAGCAGCCAAGATAAGACCACAGATACGCAGTATTTT
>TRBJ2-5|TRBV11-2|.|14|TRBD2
CASSIPSGEETQYF
TGTGCCAGCAGCATACCTAGCGGGGAAGAGACCCAGTACTTC
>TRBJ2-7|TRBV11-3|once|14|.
CASSLDADAYEQYF
TGTGCCAGCAGCTTAGACGCAGATGCCTACGAGCAGTACTTC
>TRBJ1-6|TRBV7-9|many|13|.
CASSLVGQGIPHF
.
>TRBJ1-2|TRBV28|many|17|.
CASSLDTFPGTPYGYTF
TGTGCCAGCAGTTTAGATACCTTCCCCGGGACCCCTTATGGCTACACCTTC
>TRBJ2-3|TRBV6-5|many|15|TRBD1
CASSSTGGARYTQYF
TGTGCCAGCAGTTCTACAGGGGGCGCAAGGTATACGCAGTATTTT
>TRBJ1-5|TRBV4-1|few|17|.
CASSQVQLYDSNQPQHF
TGCGCCAGCAGCCAAGTACAGTTGTACGATAGCAATCAGCCCCAGCATTTT
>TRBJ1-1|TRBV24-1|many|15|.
CATSDPRRAGTEAFF
TGTGCCACCAGTGACCCCCGACGGGCGGGCACTGAAGCTTTCTTT
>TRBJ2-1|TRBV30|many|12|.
CAWKEWDNEQFF
TGTGCCTGGAAGGAGTGGGACAATGAGCAGTTCTTC
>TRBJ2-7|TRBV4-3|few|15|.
CASSQDGGHSYEQYF
TGCGCCAGCAGCCAAGACGGGGGACACTCCTACGAGCAGTACTTC
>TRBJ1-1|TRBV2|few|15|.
CASSEVWGPRTEAFF
TGTGCCAGCAGTGAGGTTTGGGGGCCAAGGACTGAAGCTTTCTTT
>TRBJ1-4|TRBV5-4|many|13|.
CATGDLLNEKLFF
TGTGCCACCGGGGATCTACTCAATGAAAAACTGTTTTTT
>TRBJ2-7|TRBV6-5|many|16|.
CASSYSRQVSSYEQYF
TGTGCCAGCAGTTACTCGAGGCAGGTGAGCTCCTACGAGCAGTACTTC
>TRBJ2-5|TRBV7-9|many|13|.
CATDPPDEETQYF
TGTGCCACCGACCCCCCCGATGAAGAGACCCAGTACTTC
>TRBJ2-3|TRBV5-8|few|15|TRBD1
CASSLRTGRIDTQYF
TGTGCCAGCAGCTTGAGGACAGGTAGAATCGATACGCAGTATTTT
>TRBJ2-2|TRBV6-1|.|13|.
CASRFTGSGELFF
TGTGCCAGCAGATTCACAGGCTCCGGGGAGCTGTTTTTT
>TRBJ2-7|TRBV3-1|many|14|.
CASSQGRSYYEQYF
TGTGCCAGCAGCCAGGGCAGGAGCTACTACGAGCAGTACTTC
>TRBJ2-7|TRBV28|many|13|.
CASSLIGAYEQYF
TGTGCCAGCAGCCTGATAGGGGCCTACGAGCAGTACTTC
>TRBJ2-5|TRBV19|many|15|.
CASSSLPGIQETQYF
TGTGCCAGTTCCAGCCTCCCGGGGATCCAAGAGACCCAGTACTTC
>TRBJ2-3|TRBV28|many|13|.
CASSPDEGDTQYF
TGTGCCAGCAGCCCCGATGAGGGAGATACGCAGTATTTT
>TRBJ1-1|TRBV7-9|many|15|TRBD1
CASSSWTGSDTEAFF
TGTGCCAGCAGCTCCTGGACAGGGTCGGACACTGAAGCTTTCTTT